The 13 T cell receptor beta chains below were found in one sample sequenced in a study of synovial regulatory T cells in juvenile arthritis. The assay was immunoSEQ multiplex PCR, and TCRdb's table has in-frame clones only and misses some. Across 7,500 to 10,000 clones, the top ten clones capture more than 0.95% of the sample. The sequenced material came from Treg cells from blood. Subset specified: remaining (HLA-DR-negative) circulating blood Treg cells. These receptors originate from a donor aged 2-29 years with juvenile idiopathic arthritis.

This sequence joins TRBV2 and TRBJ1-2. The CDR3 consists of 13 residues. DNA is not recorded here. The germline gives CDR1 SNHLY, CDR2 FYNNEI. CDR3 amino acids: CASTVRDYYGYTF.

The chain uses TRBV28 and TRBJ1-5; the TCRdb call, TRBD1, lacks DNA for checking. Germline V gene sequence: CDR1 MDHEN, CDR2 SYDVKM. The CDR3 runs to 14 residues. A DNA sequence was not provided. Here the CDR3 reads CASSRQYSNQPQHF.

This chain uses TRBV11-2 with TRBJ2-7; lacking DNA, the TRBD1 call made by TCRdb goes unchecked. This CDR3 has 13 residues. No DNA has been recorded. CDR1 and CDR2 (germline): SGHAT, FQNNGV. The CDR3 is CASSPNDIYEQYF.

CDR3: CASSPTIAYNEQFF. The V call is TRBV28, the J call TRBJ2-1; TCRdb names TRBD2, which stays unverified in the absence of DNA. The CDR3 is 14 amino acids. The DNA is not on file. CDR1 and CDR2 (germline): MDHEN, SYDVKM.

Its frequency marks this clone as medium-sized (0.01 to 0.1%). The V gene is TRBV5-4, the J gene TRBJ1-4. The CDR3 runs 14 residues. There is no recorded DNA. Germline loops: CDR1 SGHNT, CDR2 YYREEE (reference sequence). CDR3 region: CASSLYGVGEKLFF.

The chain has TRBV27 and TRBJ2-7; as DNA is missing, the TRBD2 call by TCRdb cannot be tested. CDR3 length: 14 residues. No DNA has been recorded. The V gene's germline CDR1 is MNHEY and CDR2 SMNVEV (reference sequence). The CDR3 region is CASSSGTSGTTQYF.

The chain carries TRBV18 and TRBJ1-5. CDR3 size: 14 residues. Only the protein is available. CDR1 is KGHSH, CDR2 LQKENI, per germline. CDR3 residues: CASSPSSGFQPQHF.

This CDR3 reads CASSLGRTSAEQFF. V is TRBV5-1 and J is TRBJ2-1; TCRdb names TRBD2, which stays unverified in the absence of DNA. CDR1 and CDR2 from the germline V gene are SGHRS and YFSETQ. The CDR3 loop spans 14 amino acids. The DNA is not on file.

This chain uses TRBV18 with TRBJ2-1. The CDR3 runs 14 residues. No DNA was logged. Germline V gene data show CDR1 as KGHSH and CDR2 as LQKENI. The CDR3 spells CASSRTDLYNEQFF.

The rearrangement uses TRBV18 and TRBJ1-5. Germline V gene data show CDR1 as KGHSH and CDR2 as LQKENI. CDR3 length: 16 amino acids. No DNA sequence was recorded. The CDR3 spells CASSPSGPYSNQPQHF. Drawing the rest from reference TRBV18 and TRBJ1-5, the complete variable domain is NAGVMQNPRHLVRRRGQEARLRCSPMKGHSHVYWYRQLPEEGLKFMVYLQKENIIDESGMPKERFSAEFPKEGPSILRIQQVVRGDSAAYFCASSPSGPYSNQPQHFGDGTRLSIL.

This sequence joins TRBV5-1 and TRBJ2-6; the D call of TRBD2 rests on TCRdb alone, since no DNA is present to check it. From germline, CDR1 is SGHRS and CDR2 YFSETQ. The CDR3 is 18 residues long. The DNA is unrecorded. CDR3 loop: CASRAAGPALSGANVLTF. The full variable domain, its missing parts supplied by reference TRBV5-1 and TRBJ2-6, is KAGVTQTPRYLIKTRGQQVTLSCSPISGHRSVSWYQQTPGQGLQFLFEYFSETQRNKGNFPGRFSGRQFSNSRSEMNVSTLELGDSALYLCASRAAGPALSGANVLTFGAGSRLTVL.

The chain uses TRBV18 and TRBJ1-1. The CDR3 spans 13 residues. No DNA has been recorded. Germline V gives CDR1 KGHSH, CDR2 LQKENI. This chain's CDR3 is CASSAAMNTEAFF.

The chain employs TRBV27 and TRBJ1-5. The CDR3 spans 15 residues. This entry has no DNA. Germline lookup yields CDR1 MNHEY and CDR2 SMNVEV (reference sequence). CDR3 in amino acids: CASSLRGGIGQPQHF.